The clone carrying this TCR beta chain is a singleton in its sample. The sample comes from a study of OX40 agonist ivuxolimab in advanced cancers. Study information: Previous treatment with anti-PD-1, anti-PD-L1 or anti-CTLA-4 therapy was allowed; approximately 40% had received some.

The CDR3 consists of 16 residues. Germline CDR1 MDHEN, CDR2 SYDVKM. Trimming removed 3 bases at V and 0 bases at J, with 12 bases between. Sequencing was performed with immunoSEQ multiplex PCR; in TCRdb, only in-frame clones are kept and a portion is missing. The sample includes roughly 15,000 clones, roughly 73% of them seen just once. This specimen consisted of CD4+ or CD8+ T cells sorted from blood, obtained in a trial of the OX40 agonist ivuxolimab. The receptor comes from an adult with an advanced solid tumor such as melanoma, head and neck, liver or kidney cancer. The gene calls are TRBV28 and TRBJ1-5, with D perhaps TRBD1 (5 bases). The CDR3 loop is CASSFRTTYSNQPQHF. DNA of the CDR3: TGTGCCAGCAGTTTCAGGACAACCTATAGCAATCAGCCCCAGCATTTT.